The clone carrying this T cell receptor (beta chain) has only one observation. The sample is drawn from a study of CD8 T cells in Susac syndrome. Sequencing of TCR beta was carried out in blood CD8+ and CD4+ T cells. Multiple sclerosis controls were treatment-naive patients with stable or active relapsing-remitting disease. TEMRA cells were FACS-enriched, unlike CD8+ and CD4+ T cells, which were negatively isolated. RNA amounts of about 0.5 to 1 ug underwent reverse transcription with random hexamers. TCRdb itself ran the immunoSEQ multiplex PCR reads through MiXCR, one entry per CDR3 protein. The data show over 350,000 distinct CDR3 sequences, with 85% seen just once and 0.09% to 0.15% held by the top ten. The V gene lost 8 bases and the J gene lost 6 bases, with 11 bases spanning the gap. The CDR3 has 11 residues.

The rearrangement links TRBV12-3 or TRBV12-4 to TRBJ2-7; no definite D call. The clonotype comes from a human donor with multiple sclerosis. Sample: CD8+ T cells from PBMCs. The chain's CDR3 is CASGVGGEQYF. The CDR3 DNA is TGTGCCAGCGGGGTAGGTGGCGAGCAGTACTTC.